This T cell receptor beta chain was captured by sequencing in a study of OX40 agonist ivuxolimab in advanced cancers. Study-level background: Allowance was made for prior anti-PD-1, anti-PD-L1 or anti-CTLA-4 therapy, and roughly 40% had some.

Produced via immunoSEQ multiplex PCR; TCRdb's table is partial and in-frame only. The table has around 35,000 clones, about 88% seen once. The sampling schedule covered blood at baseline, cycle 4 day 1, and cycle 7 day 1. This clone occurred many times. Per germline, CDR1 MDHEN and CDR2 SYDVKM. This CDR3 contains 14 residues. V was pared by 4 bases and J by 2 bases, with 1 base of the junction left unmatched. The chain links TRBV28 to TRBJ1-5; the match to TRBD1 covers 8 bases. Sequencing was performed on CD4+ or CD8+ T cells sorted from blood, taken in a trial of the OX40 agonist ivuxolimab. The origin of this receptor is an adult with an advanced solid tumor such as melanoma, head and neck, liver or kidney cancer. The CDR3 DNA is TGTGCCAGCAGTTACAGGGGGGGCAATCAGCCCCAGCATTTT. This gives the protein CASSYRGGNQPQHF.